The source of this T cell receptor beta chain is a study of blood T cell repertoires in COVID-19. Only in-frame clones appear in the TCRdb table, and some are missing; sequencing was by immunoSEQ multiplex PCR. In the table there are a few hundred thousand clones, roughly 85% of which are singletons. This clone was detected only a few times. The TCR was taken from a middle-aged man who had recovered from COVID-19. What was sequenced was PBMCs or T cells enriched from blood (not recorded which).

CDR3 DNA sequence: TGTGCCAGCAGTTTGACTTATGAGCAGTTCTTC. Translating it yields CASSLTYEQFF. J is TRBJ2-1 and V is TRBV12-3 or TRBV12-4, with D unclear. Trimming took off 3 bases at V and 8 bases at J, with 5 bases between the two ends. CDR3 length equals 11 residues.